Described below is a single T cell receptor beta chain sequence and its context. Sequencing used immunoSEQ multiplex PCR; TCRdb keeps in-frame clones, though not all of them. The sample records fewer than 200,000 clones, approximately 86% being singletons. Across fewer than 25 US areas, participants ranged in age from about 18 to 100 years. Researchers sorted participants into cohorts using their self-reported clinical history. These data belong to a study of blood T cell repertoires in COVID-19. Germline V gives CDR1 SGHTA, CDR2 FQGNSA. The CDR3 is 15 residues long. The ends lost 6 bases at V and 5 bases at J; junction bases unmatched: 10.

This TCR was sampled from a woman in her thirties or forties in a cohort exposed to, infected with or recovered from COVID-19 (not recorded which). The sequenced sample was PBMCs or T cells enriched from blood (not recorded which). V and J are TRBV7-2 and TRBJ1-1; TRBD1 matches 9 bases. The CDR3 DNA sequence: TGTGCCAGCAGTTCCACAGGGGGCGCATTTACTGAAGCTTTCTTT. Protein: CASSSTGGAFTEAFF.